This TCR beta chain was found in a study of blood T cell repertoires in COVID-19. This CDR3 spans 13 amino acids. Germline V gives CDR1 SGHRS, CDR2 YFSETQ. The germline V and J ends were trimmed by 4 bases and 5 bases, with 13 bases remaining between them. The table came from immunoSEQ multiplex PCR; TCRdb's copy has only in-frame clones and leaves some out. This table has 200,000 to 300,000 clones, approximately 82% appearing once. The chain combines TRBV5-1 with TRBJ2-7, with D possibly matching TRBD1 (5 bases). This receptor was taken from a man aged 25-45 years who had recovered from COVID-19. Sequenced sample: peripheral blood. The CDR3 here is CASSPDIQDEQYF. The CDR3 coding sequence is TGCGCCAGCAGCCCGGACATCCAGGACGAGCAGTACTTC.